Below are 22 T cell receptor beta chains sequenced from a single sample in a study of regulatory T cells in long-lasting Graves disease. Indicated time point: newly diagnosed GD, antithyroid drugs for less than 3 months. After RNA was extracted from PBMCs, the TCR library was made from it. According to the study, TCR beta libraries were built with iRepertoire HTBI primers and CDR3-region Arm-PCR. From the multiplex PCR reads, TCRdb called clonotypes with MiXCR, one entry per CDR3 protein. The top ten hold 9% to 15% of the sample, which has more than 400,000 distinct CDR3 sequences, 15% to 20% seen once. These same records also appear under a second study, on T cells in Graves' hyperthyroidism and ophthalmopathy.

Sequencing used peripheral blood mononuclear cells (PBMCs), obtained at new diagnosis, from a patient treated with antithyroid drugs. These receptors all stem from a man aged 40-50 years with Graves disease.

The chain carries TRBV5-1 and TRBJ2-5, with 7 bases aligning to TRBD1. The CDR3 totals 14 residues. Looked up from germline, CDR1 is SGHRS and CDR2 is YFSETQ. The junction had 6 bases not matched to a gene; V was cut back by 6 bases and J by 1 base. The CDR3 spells CASNSGGFQETQYF. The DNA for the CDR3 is TGCGCCAGCAACTCAGGGGGTTTCCAAGAGACCCAGTACTTC.

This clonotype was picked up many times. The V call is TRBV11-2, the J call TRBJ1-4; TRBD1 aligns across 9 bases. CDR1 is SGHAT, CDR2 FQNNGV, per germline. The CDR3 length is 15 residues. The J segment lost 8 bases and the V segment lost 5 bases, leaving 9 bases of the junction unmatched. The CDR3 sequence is CASSPGDRAGEKLFF. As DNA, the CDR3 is TGTGCCAGCAGCCCTGGGGACAGGGCAGGGGAAAAACTGTTTTTT.

CDR3 amino acids: CASSPGTSGSEQFF. In DNA, the CDR3 is TGCGCCAGCAGCCCCGGGACTAGCGGATCCGAGCAGTTCTTC. J is TRBJ2-1 and V is TRBV5-1, with 11 bases aligning to TRBD2. The CDR3 sequence is 14 residues long. CDR1 and CDR2 from the germline V gene are SGHRS and YFSETQ. V shed 4 bases, J shed 10 bases, and the junction held 7 bases outside the gene matches.

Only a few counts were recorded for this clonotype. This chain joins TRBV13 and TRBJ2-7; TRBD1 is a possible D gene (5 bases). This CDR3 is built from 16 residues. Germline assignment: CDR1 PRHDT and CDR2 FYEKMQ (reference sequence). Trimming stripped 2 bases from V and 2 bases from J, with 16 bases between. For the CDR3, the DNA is TGTGCCAGCAGCTTAACAGGAGAGTTAGGGGCCTACGAGCAGTACTTC. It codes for CASSLTGELGAYEQYF.

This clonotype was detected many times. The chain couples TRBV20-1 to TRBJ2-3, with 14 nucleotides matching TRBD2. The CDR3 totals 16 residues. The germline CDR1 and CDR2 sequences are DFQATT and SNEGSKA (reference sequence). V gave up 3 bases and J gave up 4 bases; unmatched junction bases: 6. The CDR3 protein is CSASYGLAGGPDTQYF. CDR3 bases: TGCAGTGCTAGTTACGGACTAGCGGGAGGCCCAGATACGCAGTATTTT.

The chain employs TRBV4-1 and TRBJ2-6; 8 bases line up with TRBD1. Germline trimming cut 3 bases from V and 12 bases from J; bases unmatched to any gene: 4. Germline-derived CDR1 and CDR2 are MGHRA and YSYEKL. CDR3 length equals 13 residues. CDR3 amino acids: CASSQGTGSVLTF. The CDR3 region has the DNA TGCGCCAGCAGCCAGGGGACAGGTTCCGTCCTGACTTTC.

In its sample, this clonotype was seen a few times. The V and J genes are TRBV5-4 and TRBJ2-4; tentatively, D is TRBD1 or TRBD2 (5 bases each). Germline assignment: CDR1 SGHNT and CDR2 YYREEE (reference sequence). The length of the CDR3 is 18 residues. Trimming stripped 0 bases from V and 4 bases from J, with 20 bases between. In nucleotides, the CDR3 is TGTGCCAGCAGCTTGGGGGACCCGATGGGGCAGGGAAAAAACATTCAGTACTTC. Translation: CASSLGDPMGQGKNIQYF.

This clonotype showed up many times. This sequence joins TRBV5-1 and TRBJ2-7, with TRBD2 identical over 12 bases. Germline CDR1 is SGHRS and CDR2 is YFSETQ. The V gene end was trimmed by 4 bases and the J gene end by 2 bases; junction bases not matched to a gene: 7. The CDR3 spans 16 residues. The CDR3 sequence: CASSPPTSGRTYEQYF. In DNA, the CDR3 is TGCGCCAGCAGCCCACCGACTAGCGGGAGAACCTACGAGCAGTACTTC. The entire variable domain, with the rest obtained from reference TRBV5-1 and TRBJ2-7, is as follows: KAGVTQTPRYLIKTRGQQVTLSCSPISGHRSVSWYQQTPGQGLQFLFEYFSETQRNKGNFPGRFSGRQFSNSRSEMNVSTLELGDSALYLCASSPPTSGRTYEQYFGPGTRLTVT.

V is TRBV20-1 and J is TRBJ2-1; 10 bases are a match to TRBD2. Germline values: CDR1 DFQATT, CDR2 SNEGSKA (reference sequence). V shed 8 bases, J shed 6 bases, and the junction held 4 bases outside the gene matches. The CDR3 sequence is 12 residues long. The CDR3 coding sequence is TGCAGTCCCATAGCGGGGGGCAATGAGCAGTTCTTC. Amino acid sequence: CSPIAGGNEQFF.

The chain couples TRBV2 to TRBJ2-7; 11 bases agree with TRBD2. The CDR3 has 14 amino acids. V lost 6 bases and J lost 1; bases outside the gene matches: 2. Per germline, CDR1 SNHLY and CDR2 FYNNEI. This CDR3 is CASRRLAGSYEQYF. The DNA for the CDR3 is TGTGCCAGCAGAAGACTAGCGGGGTCCTACGAGCAGTACTTC.

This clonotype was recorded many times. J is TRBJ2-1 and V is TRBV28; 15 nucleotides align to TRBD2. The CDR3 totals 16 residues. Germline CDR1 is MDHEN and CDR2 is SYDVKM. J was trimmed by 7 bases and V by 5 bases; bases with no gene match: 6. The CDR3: CASSSPGTSGRNEQFF. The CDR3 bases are TGTGCCAGCAGTAGCCCCGGGACTAGCGGGAGGAATGAGCAGTTCTTC.

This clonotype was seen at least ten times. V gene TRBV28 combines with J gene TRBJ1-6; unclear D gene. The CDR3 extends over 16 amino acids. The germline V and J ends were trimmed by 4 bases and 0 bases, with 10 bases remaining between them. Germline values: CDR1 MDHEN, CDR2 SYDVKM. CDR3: CASSSETSSYNSPLHF. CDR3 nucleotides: TGTGCCAGCAGTTCAGAGACAAGCTCCTATAATTCACCCCTCCACTTT.

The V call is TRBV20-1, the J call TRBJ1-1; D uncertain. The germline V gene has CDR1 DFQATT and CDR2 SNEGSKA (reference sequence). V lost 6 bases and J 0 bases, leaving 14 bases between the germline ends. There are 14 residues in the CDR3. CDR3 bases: TGCAGTGCAACGAGTGACACCTTGAACACTGAAGCTTTCTTT. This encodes CSATSDTLNTEAFF.

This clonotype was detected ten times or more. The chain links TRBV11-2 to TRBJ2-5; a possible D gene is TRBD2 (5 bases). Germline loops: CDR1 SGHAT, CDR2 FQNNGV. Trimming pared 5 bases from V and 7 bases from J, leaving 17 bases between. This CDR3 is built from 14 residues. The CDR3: CASSDGRGRGTQYF. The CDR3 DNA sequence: TGTGCCAGCAGCGACGGTCGGGGTCGTGGGACCCAGTACTTC.

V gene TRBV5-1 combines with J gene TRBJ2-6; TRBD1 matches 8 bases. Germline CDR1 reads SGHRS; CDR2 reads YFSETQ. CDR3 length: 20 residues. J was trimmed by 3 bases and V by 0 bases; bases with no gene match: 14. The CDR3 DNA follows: TGCGCCAGCAGCTTGGGGGCCTTAGGGACAGGAAGAATTGGGGCCAACGTCCTGACTTTC. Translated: CASSLGALGTGRIGANVLTF.

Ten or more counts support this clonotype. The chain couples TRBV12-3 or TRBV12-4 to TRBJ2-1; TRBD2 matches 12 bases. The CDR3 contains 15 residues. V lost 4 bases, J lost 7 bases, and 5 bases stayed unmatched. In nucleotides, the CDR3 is TGTGCCAGCAGTTCGGGACTAGCGGGTGGTAATGAGCAGTTCTTC. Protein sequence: CASSSGLAGGNEQFF.

As DNA, the CDR3 is TGTGCCAGCAGCCAAGGACTAGCGATCTACAATGAGCAGTTCTTC. Translated: CASSQGLAIYNEQFF. The rearrangement uses TRBV4-2 and TRBJ2-1, with 8 bases identical to TRBD2. V lost 1 base to trimming and J lost 3 bases; unmatched junction nucleotides: 2. There are 15 residues in the CDR3. Per the germline V gene, CDR1 is LGHNA and CDR2 is YNFKEQ.

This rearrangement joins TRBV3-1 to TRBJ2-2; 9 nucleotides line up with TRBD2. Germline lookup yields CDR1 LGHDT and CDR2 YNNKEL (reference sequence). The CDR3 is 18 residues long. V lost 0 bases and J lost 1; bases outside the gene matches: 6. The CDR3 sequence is CASSQDVLAGMNTGELFF. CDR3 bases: TGTGCCAGCAGCCAAGATGTTCTAGCGGGAATGAACACCGGGGAGCTGTTTTTT.

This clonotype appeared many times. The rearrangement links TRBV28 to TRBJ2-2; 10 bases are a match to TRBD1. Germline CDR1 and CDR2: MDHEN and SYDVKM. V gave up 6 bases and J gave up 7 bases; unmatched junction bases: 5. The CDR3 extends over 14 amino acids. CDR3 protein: CASREGQGIGELFF. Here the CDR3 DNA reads TGTGCCAGCAGGGAGGGACAGGGGATCGGGGAGCTGTTTTTT.

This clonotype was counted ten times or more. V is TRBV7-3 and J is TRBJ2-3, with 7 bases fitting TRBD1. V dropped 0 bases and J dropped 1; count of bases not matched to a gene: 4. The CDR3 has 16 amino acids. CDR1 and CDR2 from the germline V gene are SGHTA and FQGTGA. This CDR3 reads CASSLTAGGGTDTQYF. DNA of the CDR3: TGTGCCAGCAGCTTAACCGCAGGGGGTGGCACAGATACGCAGTATTTT.

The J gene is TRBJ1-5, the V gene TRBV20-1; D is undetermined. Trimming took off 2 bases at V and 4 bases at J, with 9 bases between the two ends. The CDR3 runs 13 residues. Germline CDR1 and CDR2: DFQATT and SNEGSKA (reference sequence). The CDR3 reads CSARPELNQPQHF. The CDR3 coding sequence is TGCAGTGCTAGACCGGAACTTAATCAGCCCCAGCATTTT.

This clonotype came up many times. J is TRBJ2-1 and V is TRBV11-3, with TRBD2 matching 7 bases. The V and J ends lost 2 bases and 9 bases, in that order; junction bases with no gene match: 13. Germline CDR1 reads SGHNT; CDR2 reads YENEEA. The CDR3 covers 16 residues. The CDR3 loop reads CASSLPGVAGPPEQFF. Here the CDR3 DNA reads TGTGCCAGCAGCTTACCTGGAGTAGCGGGCCCCCCTGAGCAGTTCTTC.